The present TCR beta chain was sequenced within a study of T cell changes during pregnancy in multiple sclerosis. The length of the CDR3 is 14 residues. V shed 5 bases and J shed 6 bases, with 16 bases lying between them. Germline V CDR1 and CDR2: SGHVS, FQNEAQ. Produced via immunoSEQ multiplex PCR; TCRdb's table is partial and in-frame only. The data hold some 52,000 clones, with more than 90% observed a single time. This chain links TRBV7-8 with TRBJ1-2; D is ambiguous. The sequence came from a female donor with multiple sclerosis, enrolled in a pregnancy study. The material was CD4+ T cells from peripheral blood mononuclear cells, obtained before pregnancy. CDR3 sequence reads: CASSADLRRDGYTF. Here the CDR3 DNA reads TGTGCCAGCAGCGCCGACCTTCGGAGGGATGGCTACACCTTC.